A single sample gave rise to the 32 T cell receptor beta chains below, sequenced in a study of blood T cell repertoires in COVID-19. Sequenced by immunoSEQ multiplex PCR; TCRdb stores in-frame clones only, minus some. The data show fewer than 300,000 clones, 82% seen once. The sample consisted of peripheral blood. All receptors come from a woman in her late teens or twenties with acute or convalescent COVID-19.

This chain joins TRBV6-2 or TRBV6-3 and TRBJ1-5, with 7 bases identical to TRBD1. The V gene end was trimmed by 2 bases and the J gene end by 1 base; junction bases not matched to a gene: 17. Germline V gene data show CDR1 as MNHEY and CDR2 as SVGEGT. The CDR3 runs to 20 residues. CDR3 in DNA: TGTGCCAGCAGTTACCCGATGGGACCCGACAGGGCCCCCAGCAATCAGCCCCAGCATTTT. Translation: CASSYPMGPDRAPSNQPQHF.

J is TRBJ2-7 and V is TRBV25-1; D is perhaps TRBD1 (6 bases). Germline-derived CDR1 and CDR2 are MGHDK and SYGVNS. The CDR3 is made up of 16 amino acids. V was pared by 5 bases and J by 0 bases, with 17 bases between. The CDR3 region is CASSPNRQAPSYEQYF. The DNA of the CDR3 is TGTGCCAGCAGTCCAAACCGACAGGCCCCCTCCTACGAGCAGTACTTC.

This clone was counted once. The chain joins TRBV7-2 to TRBJ1-2; 10 positions match TRBD1. Per the germline V gene, CDR1 is SGHTA and CDR2 is FQGNSA. This CDR3 comprises 15 residues. V lost 0 bases, J lost 7 bases, and 5 bases stayed unmatched. The CDR3 reads CASSLADRGHGGYTF. In DNA form, the CDR3 reads TGTGCCAGCAGCTTAGCAGACAGGGGGCATGGTGGCTACACCTTC.

The rearrangement uses TRBV11-3 and TRBJ2-5; 11 positions match TRBD2. The germline V gene encodes CDR1 SGHNT and CDR2 YENEEA. The V segment lost 4 bases and the J segment 5 bases; nucleotides outside the gene matches: 9. The CDR3 totals 16 residues. In DNA, the CDR3 is TGTGCCAGCAGCTCACTAGCGGGAGCCCTCACGGAGACCCAGTACTTC. Its protein product is CASSSLAGALTETQYF. Full variable domain (remainder filled in from reference TRBV11-3 and TRBJ2-5): EAGVVQSPRYKIIEKKQPVAFWCNPISGHNTLYWYLQNLGQGPELLIRYENEEAVDDSQLPKDRFSAERLKGVDSTLKIQPAELGDSAVYLCASSSLAGALTETQYFGPGTRLLVL.

V gene TRBV6-2 or TRBV6-3 combines with J gene TRBJ2-7; 12 bases map to TRBD2. Germline V lookup: CDR1 MNHEY, CDR2 SVGEGT. V trimming: 5 bases; J trimming: 5 bases; junction bases outside the gene matches: 4. The CDR3 length is 14 residues. As DNA, the CDR3 is TGTGCCAGCAGTAAGACTAGCGGGAGAAACGAGCAGTACTTC. Protein sequence: CASSKTSGRNEQYF.

The genes are TRBV6-5 and TRBJ2-1; a possible D gene is TRBD1 (7 bases). The ends were cut back, 7 bases at V and 9 bases at J, with 19 bases in the middle. There are 14 residues in the CDR3. CDR1 is MNHEY, CDR2 SVGAGI, per germline. The CDR3 sequence: CASIKEGARGEQFF. For the CDR3, the DNA is TGTGCCAGCATAAAGGAGGGGGCGCGGGGTGAGCAGTTCTTC.

Concerning this clone: One junction end disagrees with the germline gene, perhaps due to a read error. The chain has TRBV6-5 and TRBJ1-5; 8 nucleotides align to TRBD1. The germline CDR1 and CDR2 sequences are MNHEY and SVGAGI. The CDR3 has 14 residues. CDR3 coding DNA: TGTGCCAGCAGTTCGTCAGGGGGCAAACAGCCCCAGCATTTT. Its translation: CASSSSGGKQPQHF.

This sequence joins TRBV5-1 and TRBJ2-7; D not resolved. With 0 bases removed from V and 3 bases from J, the gap between germline ends came to 7 bases. From germline, CDR1 is SGHRS and CDR2 YFSETQ. This CDR3 region has 13 residues. In DNA form, the CDR3 reads TGCGCCAGCAGCTTGGACTCGATCTACGAGCAGTACTTC. This codes for CASSLDSIYEQYF.

The CDR3 sequence: CASSSPLRPEQYF. The DNA for the CDR3 is TGTGCCAGCAGCTCCCCCCTACGTCCCGAGCAGTACTTC. The J gene is TRBJ2-7, the V gene TRBV9; no reliable D call. The CDR3 is made up of 13 amino acids. The ends were cut back, 4 bases at V and 6 bases at J, with 14 bases in the middle. From germline, CDR1 is SGDLS and CDR2 YYNGEE.

The V gene is TRBV18, the J gene TRBJ2-7; TRBD2 agrees at 10 bases. Germline V gene data show CDR1 as KGHSH and CDR2 as LQKENI. The V gene end was trimmed by 3 bases and the J gene end by 1 base; junction bases not matched to a gene: 6. This CDR3 has 16 residues. The CDR3 coding sequence is TGTGCCAGCTCACCCCAGCCGGGACTAGCGTCCTACGAGCAGTACTTC. The encoded protein is CASSPQPGLASYEQYF.

This clone was observed a few times. The chain carries TRBV27 and TRBJ1-5, with D hard to call. CDR1 and CDR2 (germline): MNHEY, SMNVEV (reference sequence). The CDR3 contains 16 residues. V lost 8 bases to trimming and J lost 4 bases, with 21 bases between them. The DNA for the CDR3 is TGTGCCAGCGCGGCGCAACCCCCTCGCGGGAATCAGCCCCAGCATTTT. Its translation: CASAAQPPRGNQPQHF.

V and J are TRBV19 and TRBJ2-3, with TRBD2 matching over 9 bases. J gave up 8 bases and V 4 bases, and 7 bases lay outside the gene matches. This CDR3 comprises 14 residues. From germline, CDR1 is LNHDA and CDR2 SQIVND (reference sequence). Here the CDR3 reads CASSRLAEGSTQYF. CDR3 DNA sequence: TGTGCCAGTAGTAGACTAGCGGAGGGGTCTACGCAGTATTTT.

This chain joins TRBV5-1 and TRBJ1-1, with 8 positions matching TRBD1. After removal of 6 bases from V and 10 bases from J, the junction contained 14 bases not matched to a gene. Looked up from germline, CDR1 is SGHRS and CDR2 is YFSETQ. The CDR3 length is 14 residues. CDR3 coding DNA: TGCGCCAGCAATACCTTACAGGGGGACGGGCGAGCTTTCTTT. Amino acid sequence: CASNTLQGDGRAFF.

The V call is TRBV4-1, the J call TRBJ2-7, with 8 bases matching TRBD1. CDR1 and CDR2 from the germline V gene are MGHRA and YSYEKL. The CDR3 runs to 15 residues. J gave up 5 bases and V 2 bases, and 8 bases lay outside the gene matches. Here the CDR3 reads CASSQTDRETHEQYF. CDR3 sequence (DNA): TGCGCCAGCAGCCAAACGGACAGGGAGACCCACGAGCAGTACTTC.

The chain carries TRBV13 and TRBJ2-7, with a possible D match to TRBD1 (6 bases). CDR1 and CDR2 (germline): PRHDT, FYEKMQ (reference sequence). The V and J ends lost 5 bases and 1 base respectively, with 12 bases between them. The CDR3 spans 14 residues. CDR3 amino acids: CASSLGQFSYEQYF. The CDR3 DNA reads TGTGCCAGCAGCCTCGGACAGTTTTCCTACGAGCAGTACTTC.

There are a few counts of this clone. The chain combines TRBV28 with TRBJ1-3; 7 bases are shared with TRBD1. The germline V gene has CDR1 MDHEN and CDR2 SYDVKM. The trim removed 6 bases at V and 6 bases at J, leaving 14 bases unmatched. CDR3 length equals 16 residues. CDR3 bases: TGTGCCAGCAGCTTGATGGCAGGGGGGAAGGTAAACACCATATATTTT. It is translated as CASSLMAGGKVNTIYF.

The V call is TRBV21-1, the J call TRBJ1-5; the DNA was not used to check the table's D call, TRBD1. TRBV21-1 is flagged as a pseudogene. This CDR3 is 20 amino acids long. The CDR3 DNA follows: TGTGCCAGCAGCAAATGCCGATCGAGGACAGTACTTTATAGCAATCAGCCCCAGCATTTT. Protein sequence: CASSKCRSRTVLYSNQPQHF.

The rearrangement joins TRBV25-1 to TRBJ1-4, with TRBD1 matching 10 bases. The CDR3 is 17 amino acids. J lost 5 bases, V lost 8 bases, and 14 bases had no gene match. CDR1 is MGHDK and CDR2 is SYGVNS in the germline V gene. The CDR3 sequence is CASVNPGQGFVNEKLFF. The CDR3 DNA reads as TGTGCCAGCGTAAATCCGGGACAGGGGTTTGTAAATGAAAAACTGTTTTTT.

V is TRBV9 and J is TRBJ2-1; D may be TRBD1 (6 bases). Trimming cost V 4 bases and J 6 bases, with 11 bases left between them. Germline values: CDR1 SGDLS, CDR2 YYNGEE. This CDR3 contains 13 residues. CDR3 bases: TGTGCCAGCAGCTCAGGACAGTTCAATGAGCAGTTCTTC. Amino acids: CASSSGQFNEQFF.

The rearrangement links TRBV7-2 to TRBJ1-5; D is unclear. CDR3 length: 13 residues. Germline CDR1 and CDR2: SGHTA and FQGNSA. V dropped 5 bases and J dropped 5 bases, with 10 bases sitting between them. For the CDR3, the DNA is TGTGCCAGCAGCCCACACCTCCATCAGCCCCAGCATTTT. Its protein is CASSPHLHQPQHF.

As concerns this clone: The sample carries other DNA sequences with the same CDR3. This chain links TRBV28 with TRBJ2-5, with TRBD2 as a possible D gene (6 bases). This CDR3 has 12 amino acids. With 2 bases removed from V and 5 bases from J, the gap between germline ends came to 6 bases. CDR1 is MDHEN and CDR2 is SYDVKM in the germline V gene. The CDR3 protein is CASSLREETQYF. In DNA, the CDR3 is TGTGCCAGCAGTTTACGGGAGGAGACCCAGTACTTC.

The chain employs TRBV6-1 and TRBJ1-4, with D maybe TRBD1 (6 bases). Trimming stripped 4 bases from V and 3 bases from J, with 15 bases between. Germline loops: CDR1 MNHNS, CDR2 SASEGT. The CDR3 totals 16 residues. CDR3 sequence: CASSVPQGTANEKLFF. DNA of the CDR3: TGTGCCAGCAGTGTCCCACAGGGTACGGCTAATGAAAAACTGTTTTTT.

This sequence joins TRBV24-1 and TRBJ1-5; no firm D call. This CDR3 is built from 16 residues. The germline CDR1 and CDR2 sequences are KGHDR and SFDVKD. Trimming stripped 3 bases from V and 2 bases from J, with 13 bases between. The CDR3 is CATSDPTWRGNQPQHF. As DNA, the CDR3 is TGTGCCACCAGTGATCCGACCTGGAGGGGCAATCAGCCCCAGCATTTT.

In this sample, this clone turned up a few times. The rearrangement joins TRBV5-6 to TRBJ1-2; D is perhaps TRBD1 (5 bases). Per germline, CDR1 SGHDT and CDR2 YYEEEE. The CDR3 is 13 residues long. V lost 0 bases and J 4 bases, leaving 7 bases between the germline ends. In DNA, the CDR3 is TGTGCCAGCAGCTTGGACCAGGGCTATGGCTACACCTTC. Encoded protein: CASSLDQGYGYTF.

This rearrangement joins TRBV5-4 to TRBJ2-3, with 7 bases matching TRBD2. CDR3 length equals 18 residues. From germline, CDR1 is SGHNT and CDR2 YYREEE (reference sequence). The J segment lost 6 bases and the V segment lost 0 bases, leaving 16 bases of the junction unmatched. CDR3 in DNA: TGTGCCAGCAGCTTGGGTGGTAGCGGGCCAATGGGCGGGGATACGCAGTATTTT. Protein sequence: CASSLGGSGPMGGDTQYF.

The chain employs TRBV10-3 and TRBJ2-3; 7 bases match TRBD1. Germline CDR1 and CDR2: ENHRY and SYGVKD. The CDR3 consists of 15 residues. The V gene end was trimmed by 0 bases and the J gene end by 0 bases; junction bases not matched to a gene: 0. The CDR3 nucleotides read TGTGCCATCAGTGAGTCGACAGGGAGCACAGATACGCAGTATTTT. It translates to CAISESTGSTDTQYF.

The table lists this clone with a few counts. This chain joins TRBV6-5 and TRBJ2-1; 12 nucleotides agree with TRBD2. Germline V CDR1 and CDR2: MNHEY, SVGAGI. Germline trimming cut 6 bases from V and 14 bases from J; bases unmatched to any gene: 8. The CDR3 runs 13 residues. Here the CDR3 DNA reads TGTGCCAGCAGCAAGACTAGCGGGAGTCTTGAGTTCTTC. Protein product: CASSKTSGSLEFF.

This sequence joins TRBV9 and TRBJ2-7, with 8 bases lining up with TRBD2. This CDR3 region has 18 residues. V lost 0 bases to trimming and J lost 3 bases; unmatched junction nucleotides: 14. Germline V lookup: CDR1 SGDLS, CDR2 YYNGEE. In DNA form, the CDR3 reads TGTGCCAGCAGCGTAGAACCGTCGGGGGGGAGGGCCCTCTACGAGCAGTACTTC. It is translated as CASSVEPSGGRALYEQYF.

The chain has TRBV5-5 and TRBJ2-3; possibly TRBD1 for D (6 bases). Germline V gives CDR1 SGHKS, CDR2 YYEKEE (reference sequence). CDR3 size: 15 residues. V shed 4 bases and J shed 2 bases, with 14 bases lying between them. The CDR3 loop reads CASSLPRGLTDTQYF. As DNA, the CDR3 is TGTGCCAGCAGCCTACCCAGGGGCCTCACAGATACGCAGTATTTT.

V and J are TRBV4-3 and TRBJ1-6, with D tentatively TRBD1 (5 bases). Germline assignment: CDR1 LGHNA and CDR2 YSLEER. Trimming left V 0 bases short and J 7 bases short, with 13 bases between. This CDR3 has 16 residues. CDR3 bases: TGCGCCAGCAGCCAAGATGCAGGGCAAGGAAATTCACCCCTCCACTTT. This gives the protein CASSQDAGQGNSPLHF.

The V call is TRBV4-2, the J call TRBJ2-1; D is possibly TRBD2 (5 bases). The V gene's germline CDR1 is LGHNA and CDR2 YNFKEQ. Trimming took 5 bases from V and 5 from J, leaving 13 bases between them. There are 14 residues in the CDR3. CDR3 sequence (DNA): TGTGCCAGCAGCTCCCTAGCACAAAACAATGAGCAGTTCTTC. It yields the protein CASSSLAQNNEQFF.

This chain uses TRBV19 with TRBJ1-3; 7 nucleotides match TRBD1. Trimming at V came to 5 bases and at J to 3 bases, leaving 13 bases not matched to a gene. This CDR3 region has 17 residues. The germline V gene has CDR1 LNHDA and CDR2 SQIVND (reference sequence). The CDR3 DNA reads TGTGCCAGTAGTGCCGCGGTGGGGGGACAGCTTGGAAACACCATATATTTT. Amino acids: CASSAAVGGQLGNTIYF.